This T cell receptor beta chain was obtained from a study of CD8 T cells in Susac syndrome. When the RNA was reverse transcribed, random hexamers were used with an input of roughly 0.45 to 1 ug. Coverage of TCR beta CDR3 amplification by immunoSEQ multiplex PCR extended to 54 Vbeta and 13 Jbeta. In TCRdb, the immunoSEQ multiplex PCR reads were re-called with MiXCR into one record per CDR3 protein. The table records roughly 180,000 distinct CDR3 sequences, roughly 94% of them present only once. Sequencing of TCR beta was performed on blood CD8+ and CD4+ T cells. Between the trimmed V and J ends, which lost 5 bases and 10 bases, there was a span of 12 bases. Germline V lookup: CDR1 SEHNR, CDR2 FQNEAQ (reference sequence). The CDR3 totals 12 residues.

The genes are TRBV7-9 and TRBJ2-1; D is unresolved. This clonotype originated in a human donor in good health. The sample was CD4+ T cells from PBMCs. The CDR3 reads CASSRLGREQFF. The CDR3 coding sequence is TGTGCCAGCAGCCGTCTAGGGCGGGAGCAGTTCTTC.